Presented here are 17 T cell receptor beta chains from one specimen sequenced in a study of PD-1 blockade in classical Hodgkin lymphoma. Time point specified: cycle 4 day 1 (C4D1), after five to seven weeks of nivolumab. After autologous stem cell transplantation all patients relapsed, and prior brentuximab vedotin exposure differed between cohorts. Sequenced by immunoSEQ multiplex PCR; TCRdb stores in-frame clones only, minus some. Of roughly 20,000 clones in the sample, more than 70% were seen once. The sample was peripheral blood mononuclear cells (PBMCs), taken before the fourth cycle of nivolumab. These receptors originate from a human donor with classical Hodgkin lymphoma.

This chain links TRBV27 with TRBJ2-7; D possibly corresponds to TRBD2 (6 bases). The CDR3 is made up of 13 amino acids. CDR1 and CDR2 from the germline V gene are MNHEY and SMNVEV (reference sequence). The germline V and J ends were trimmed by 6 bases and 6 bases, with 15 bases remaining between them. The CDR3 region has the DNA TGTGCCAGCAGAACCTGGGACTCAACCGAGCAGTACTTC. Its protein is CASRTWDSTEQYF.

The chain has TRBV10-3 and TRBJ2-2; D is perhaps TRBD1 (6 bases). The CDR3 runs to 18 residues. The V end lost 6 bases, the J end lost 0 bases, and 20 bases lay between the germline ends. In germline, CDR1 is ENHRY, CDR2 SYGVKD. This CDR3 reads CAIRATPGQPANTGELFF. CDR3 coding DNA: TGTGCCATCAGAGCGACTCCGGGACAACCGGCGAACACCGGGGAGCTGTTTTTT.

This clone has just one count. An end of the junction differs from the germline gene, which may be a read error. V usage is TRBV7-7 and J usage is TRBJ2-3; no firm D call. Germline CDR1 and CDR2: SSHAT and FNYEAQ (reference sequence). The CDR3 is 13 residues long. This CDR3 reads CASSLAVGDTQYF. CDR3 coding DNA: TGTGCTAGCAGCTTAGCCGTAGGAGATACGCAGTATTTT. Together with reference TRBV7-7 and TRBJ2-3, the CDR3 gives the full variable domain: GAGVSQSPRYKVTKRGQDVTLRCDPISSHATLYWYQQALGQGPEFLTYFNYEAQPDKSGLPSDRFSAERPEGSISTLTIQRTEQRDSAMYRCASSLAVGDTQYFGPGTRLTVL.

A single count supports this clone. CDR3 nucleotides: TGCGCCAGCAGCCAACCTAAGCGGGAGGTTCTCTCGGGGCGCACAGATACGCAGTATTTT. It is translated as CASSQPKREVLSGRTDTQYF. The genes are TRBV4-3 and TRBJ2-3; 9 bases agree with TRBD2. This CDR3 is built from 20 residues. CDR1 is LGHNA, CDR2 YSLEER, per germline. V lost 2 bases, J lost 1 base, and 16 bases stayed unmatched.

This clone was seen only once. The chain has TRBV4-1 and TRBJ1-1; TRBD1 matches 7 bases. The CDR3 has 13 amino acids. The ends lost 10 bases at V and 4 bases at J; junction bases unmatched: 9. Germline loops: CDR1 MGHRA, CDR2 YSYEKL. The CDR3 sequence: CATRLGDSTEAFF. In DNA form, the CDR3 reads TGCGCCACCCGTTTGGGGGACAGCACTGAAGCTTTCTTT.

The chain carries TRBV2 and TRBJ2-1; 10 nucleotides agree with TRBD2. After removal of 3 bases from V and 4 bases from J, the junction contained 6 bases not matched to a gene. CDR1 and CDR2 from the germline V gene are SNHLY and FYNNEI. The length of the CDR3 is 16 residues. CDR3 loop: CASSDLTSGLYNEQFF. For the CDR3, the DNA is TGTGCCAGCAGTGACCTGACTAGCGGGCTATACAATGAGCAGTTCTTC.

The rearrangement uses TRBV10-3 and TRBJ2-1, with 11 nucleotides matching TRBD2. The ends lost 0 bases at V and 1 base at J; junction bases unmatched: 2. In germline, CDR1 is ENHRY, CDR2 SYGVKD. The CDR3 runs to 17 residues. This chain's CDR3 is CAISESRLAGSYNEQFF. Here the CDR3 DNA reads TGTGCCATCAGTGAGTCTAGACTAGCGGGATCCTACAATGAGCAGTTCTTC.

This chain connects TRBV7-6 to TRBJ1-4; D is possibly TRBD1 (6 bases). Trimming took 1 base from V and 7 from J, leaving 16 bases between them. The CDR3 has 16 residues. Germline V gene data show CDR1 as SGHVS and CDR2 as FNYEAQ. The CDR3 loop reads CASSLGTVPRGEKLFF. The DNA for the CDR3 is TGTGCCAGCAGCTTAGGGACAGTCCCGCGGGGTGAAAAACTGTTTTTT.

Here the CDR3 reads CASSLGRGLEKLFF. The CDR3 DNA reads as TGTGCCAGCAGCTTGGGGAGGGGGCTGGAAAAACTGTTTTTT. This chain links TRBV5-4 with TRBJ1-4; 7 bases align to TRBD1. CDR1 and CDR2 from the germline V gene are SGHNT and YYREEE (reference sequence). CDR3 size: 14 residues. The J segment lost 8 bases and the V segment lost 0 bases, leaving 4 bases of the junction unmatched.

This rearrangement joins TRBV30 to TRBJ2-5, with D unclear. Trimming stripped 3 bases from V and 5 bases from J, with 10 bases between. Germline loops: CDR1 GTSNPN, CDR2 SVGIG (reference sequence). This CDR3 contains 12 residues. CDR3 region: CAWSVEGETQYF. The CDR3 coding sequence is TGTGCCTGGAGCGTTGAAGGGGAGACCCAGTACTTC.

The chain links TRBV27 to TRBJ2-1, with 10 nucleotides matching TRBD2. The CDR3 is made up of 17 amino acids. The junction had 13 bases not matched to a gene; V was cut back by 1 base and J by 10 bases. CDR1 and CDR2 from the germline V gene are MNHEY and SMNVEV (reference sequence). This CDR3 is CASSLWSSGSLGDEQFF. CDR3 in DNA: TGTGCCAGCAGTTTATGGTCTAGCGGGAGCTTGGGGGACGAGCAGTTCTTC.

J is TRBJ1-1 and V is TRBV7-9, with TRBD1 matching over 9 bases. This CDR3 has 15 residues. Trimming at V came to 4 bases and at J to 1 base, leaving 4 bases not matched to a gene. Germline lookup yields CDR1 SEHNR and CDR2 FQNEAQ (reference sequence). The CDR3 spells CASSSYRGPNTEAFF. The CDR3 DNA reads as TGTGCCAGCAGCTCGTACAGGGGGCCGAACACTGAAGCTTTCTTT.

The V gene is TRBV19, the J gene TRBJ2-1; a weak D match, TRBD1 (5 bases). This CDR3 spans 11 amino acids. V lost 7 bases to trimming and J lost 10 bases, with 11 bases between them. Germline V gene data show CDR1 as LNHDA and CDR2 as SQIVND (reference sequence). The CDR3 spells CASTVGREQFF. CDR3 nucleotide sequence: TGTGCCAGTACCGTGGGGCGGGAGCAGTTCTTC.

The CDR3 DNA sequence: TGCGCCAGCAGCTCGGGACAGGGAGGTATCTACGAGCAGTACTTC. Encoded protein: CASSSGQGGIYEQYF. The chain links TRBV5-1 to TRBJ2-7, with 9 bases lining up with TRBD1. CDR1 is SGHRS and CDR2 is YFSETQ in the germline V gene. This CDR3 contains 15 residues. V was pared by 3 bases and J by 3 bases, with 7 bases of the junction left unmatched.

The chain recombines TRBV30 with TRBJ1-2, with TRBD1 matching 8 bases. The V and J ends lost 2 bases and 4 bases, in that order; junction bases with no gene match: 3. There are 13 residues in the CDR3. In germline, CDR1 is GTSNPN, CDR2 SVGIG (reference sequence). Here the CDR3 reads CAWSQGAGYGYTF. DNA for the CDR3: TGTGCCTGGAGTCAGGGGGCTGGCTATGGCTACACCTTC.

The rearrangement uses TRBV19 and TRBJ2-7; TRBD1 aligns across 10 bases. Germline V CDR1 and CDR2: LNHDA, SQIVND (reference sequence). The CDR3 spans 14 residues. V shed 6 bases and J 3 bases; nucleotides not matched to a gene: 5. The CDR3 loop reads CASRDRGADYEQYF. The CDR3 coding sequence is TGTGCCAGTAGGGACAGGGGGGCGGACTACGAGCAGTACTTC.

The chain recombines TRBV29-1 with TRBJ1-1; no clear D gene. V lost 7 bases and J 3 bases, leaving 6 bases between the germline ends. The CDR3 contains 10 residues. Germline CDR1 reads SQVTM; CDR2 reads ANQGSEA. The CDR3 loop reads CSALDTEAFF. The CDR3 region has the DNA TGCAGCGCCTTAGACACTGAAGCTTTCTTT.